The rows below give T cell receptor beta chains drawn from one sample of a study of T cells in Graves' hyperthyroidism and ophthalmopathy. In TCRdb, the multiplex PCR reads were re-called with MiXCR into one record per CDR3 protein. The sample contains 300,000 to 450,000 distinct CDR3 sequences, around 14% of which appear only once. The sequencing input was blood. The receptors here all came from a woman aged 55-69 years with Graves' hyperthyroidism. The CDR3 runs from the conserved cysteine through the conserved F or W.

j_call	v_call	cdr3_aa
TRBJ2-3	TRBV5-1	CASSGGLAGNTDTQYF
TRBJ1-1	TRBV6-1	CASSPHGTGGFGTEAFF
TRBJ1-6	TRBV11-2	CASEGVGSPLHF
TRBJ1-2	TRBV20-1	CSASPTGFYGYTF
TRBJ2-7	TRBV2	CASSEGQRDEQYF
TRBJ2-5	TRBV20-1	CSARGGLETQYF
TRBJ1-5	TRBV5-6	CASSFTGTGFGNQPQHF
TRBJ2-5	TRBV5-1	CASSSALQGADETQYF
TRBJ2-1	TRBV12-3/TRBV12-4	CASSLGRLGREQFF
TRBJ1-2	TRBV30	CAWSLWDSVNYGYTF
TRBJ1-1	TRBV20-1	CSAAILRTGFVEAFF
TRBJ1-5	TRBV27	CASGKGVPQPQHF
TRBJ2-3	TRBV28	CASIGLTDTQYF
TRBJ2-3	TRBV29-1	CSVEDLDGHYYTDTQYF
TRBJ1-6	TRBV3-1	CAVGEYNSPLHF
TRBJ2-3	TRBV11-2	CASSLDAGGSDTQYF
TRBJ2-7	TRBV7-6	CASSPGASSVYYEQYF
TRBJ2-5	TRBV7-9	CASSSLAGGPWETQYF
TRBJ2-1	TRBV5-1	CASSLQDNEQFF
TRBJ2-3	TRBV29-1	CSGNLNRVDTQYF
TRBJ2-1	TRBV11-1	CASRGQRSSYNEQFF
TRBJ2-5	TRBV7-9	CASSLDSRAQYF
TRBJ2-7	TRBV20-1	CSAIIGGGTYEQYF
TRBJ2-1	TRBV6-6	CASSYSMSRLEQFF
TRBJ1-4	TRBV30	CAWSSRLNEKLFF
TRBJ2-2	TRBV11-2	CASSHRDRAVTGELFF
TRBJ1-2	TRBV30	CAWSRRGYGYTF
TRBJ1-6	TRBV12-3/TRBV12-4	CASRTTGAGESPLHF
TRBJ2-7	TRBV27	CASSLSGSVAGSYEQYF
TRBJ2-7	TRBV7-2	CASSLAASPGVWQYF
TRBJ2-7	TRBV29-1	CSFQNGASYEQYF
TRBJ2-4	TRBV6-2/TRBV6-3	CASSYSSGVNIQYF
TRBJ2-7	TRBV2	CASSVSSGGQSSYEQYF
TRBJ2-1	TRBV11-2	CASSPRDDEQFF
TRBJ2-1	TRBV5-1	CASSLDKISSYNEQFF
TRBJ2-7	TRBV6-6	CASSYLEEQYF
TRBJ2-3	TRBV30	CAWSPIPTSGRSKGDTQYF